One and the same sample provided the 26 T cell receptor beta chains below, sequenced in a study of CD8 T cells in Susac syndrome. After extraction with the RNeasy kit, roughly 0.45 to 1 ug of the RNA was reverse transcribed using random hexamers. A single record per CDR3 protein comes from TCRdb applying MiXCR to the immunoSEQ multiplex PCR reads. The table lists around 150,000 distinct CDR3 sequences, more than 85% of them singletons. What was sequenced was CD8+ T cells from PBMCs. The receptors shown here come from a human donor with Susac syndrome.

V gene TRBV29-1 combines with J gene TRBJ1-1, with D hard to call. Trimming removed 4 bases from V and 1 base from J, with 7 bases in between. Looked up from germline, CDR1 is SQVTM and CDR2 is ANQGSEA. The CDR3 has 12 residues. The CDR3 loop reads CSVGAENTEAFF. The CDR3 DNA is TGCAGCGTTGGGGCTGAGAACACTGAAGCTTTCTTT.

The V call is TRBV4-1, the J call TRBJ2-1, with D uncertain. Germline V lookup: CDR1 MGHRA, CDR2 YSYEKL. The length of the CDR3 is 14 residues. Trimming cost V 7 bases and J 5 bases, with 15 bases left between them. The CDR3 DNA reads TGCGCCAGCAACCCTATAGCCCAGAACAATGAGCAGTTCTTC. Translated: CASNPIAQNNEQFF.

This rearrangement joins TRBV5-1 to TRBJ2-7; 10 bases are shared with TRBD2. Germline values: CDR1 SGHRS, CDR2 YFSETQ. Germline trimming cut 3 bases from V and 5 bases from J; bases unmatched to any gene: 5. CDR3 length: 14 amino acids. The CDR3 protein is CASSSPGTSDEQYF. CDR3 in DNA: TGCGCCAGCAGCTCCCCCGGGACTAGCGACGAGCAGTACTTC.

The gene calls are TRBV10-3 and TRBJ1-1; 8 bases agree with TRBD1. V shed 10 bases and J 1 base; nucleotides not matched to a gene: 14. The V gene's germline CDR1 is ENHRY and CDR2 SYGVKD. CDR3 size: 16 residues. The CDR3 DNA follows: TGTGCCACCTCCATTGGGGGACAGGCGAAGAACACTGAAGCTTTCTTT. Translating it yields CATSIGGQAKNTEAFF.

This chain connects TRBV4-2 to TRBJ2-1; 9 bases fit TRBD2. The CDR3 covers 18 residues. The germline gives CDR1 LGHNA, CDR2 YNFKEQ. The junction had 10 bases not matched to a gene; V was cut back by 4 bases and J by 0 bases. CDR3 DNA sequence: TGTGCCAGCAGCCCCTTATTCTTGACTAGCGGCTCCTACAATGAGCAGTTCTTC. The encoded protein is CASSPLFLTSGSYNEQFF.

The V call is TRBV4-1, the J call TRBJ1-1; 9 bases match TRBD1. Germline V lookup: CDR1 MGHRA, CDR2 YSYEKL. The CDR3 runs to 16 residues. J lost 8 bases, V lost 6 bases, and 16 bases had no gene match. The CDR3 reads CASRPNPQGAQTEAFF. Here the CDR3 DNA reads TGCGCCAGCAGGCCAAACCCACAGGGGGCGCAGACGGAAGCTTTCTTT.

V usage is TRBV11-2 and J usage is TRBJ2-3; D is possibly TRBD1 (6 bases). Germline V gene lookup returns CDR1 SGHAT and CDR2 FQNNGV. Deletions cut 4 bases from V and 1 base from J, with 12 bases between. This CDR3 is 15 amino acids long. The CDR3 DNA reads TGTGCCAGCAGCTCCTGGGACACCCGCACAGATACGCAGTATTTT. This translates into CASSSWDTRTDTQYF. Supplemented by reference TRBV11-2 and TRBJ2-3, the full variable domain reads EAGVAQSPRYKIIEKRQSVAFWCNPISGHATLYWYQQILGQGPKLLIQFQNNGVVDDSQLPKDRFSAERLKGVDSTLKIQPAKLEDSAVYLCASSSWDTRTDTQYFGPGTRLTVL.

The rearrangement joins TRBV4-1 to TRBJ1-1, with D uncertain. CDR1 is MGHRA and CDR2 is YSYEKL in the germline V gene. The V and J ends lost 0 bases and 4 bases respectively, with 9 bases between them. The CDR3 has 14 amino acids. The CDR3 reads CASSQDRGTTEAFF. CDR3 DNA: TGCGCCAGCAGCCAAGATCGAGGAACCACTGAAGCTTTCTTT.

The chain recombines TRBV12-3 or TRBV12-4 with TRBJ2-3; D uncertain. Trimming took 5 bases from V and 4 from J, leaving 7 bases between them. The CDR3 loop spans 12 amino acids. The CDR3, as DNA: TGTGCCAGCAGTGCCCTAGCAGATACGCAGTATTTT. It yields the protein CASSALADTQYF.

The chain employs TRBV18 and TRBJ2-6; D is unresolved. Germline V gene data show CDR1 as KGHSH and CDR2 as LQKENI. Trimming pared 9 bases from V and 0 bases from J, leaving 12 bases between. CDR3 length: 15 amino acids. The CDR3 is CARSGDSSGANVLTF. In DNA, the CDR3 is TGTGCCAGATCTGGGGATTCCTCTGGGGCCAACGTCCTGACTTTC.

The chain combines TRBV2 with TRBJ1-2; no reliable D call. Trimming removed 10 bases from V and 2 bases from J, with 11 bases in between. Germline CDR1 SNHLY, CDR2 FYNNEI. The CDR3 spans 12 residues. CDR3 sequence: CATTKANYGYTF. The CDR3 DNA reads as TGTGCCACCACAAAGGCGAACTATGGCTACACCTTC.

CDR3 DNA: TGTGCCAGCAGCACATCGGGAGAAGAGACCCAGTACTTC. This translates into CASSTSGEETQYF. The genes are TRBV13 and TRBJ2-5, with a tentative D call TRBD2 (6 bases). This CDR3 has 13 residues. Germline values: CDR1 PRHDT, CDR2 FYEKMQ (reference sequence). V was trimmed by 5 bases and J by 3 bases, leaving 10 bases between them.

This clonotype came up once. CDR3 in DNA: TGTGCCAGCAGCCCGAGCCTTGCCTCTAGCGGGATAAGTGAGACCCAGTACTTC. It yields the protein CASSPSLASSGISETQYF. V and J are TRBV13 and TRBJ2-5; TRBD2 agrees at 9 bases. The V segment lost 5 bases and the J segment 5 bases; nucleotides outside the gene matches: 18. Germline V gives CDR1 PRHDT, CDR2 FYEKMQ (reference sequence). This CDR3 spans 18 amino acids.

V is TRBV20-1 and J is TRBJ2-7, with a weak D call TRBD1 (5 bases). Per the germline V gene, CDR1 is DFQATT and CDR2 is SNEGSKA (reference sequence). This CDR3 has 17 residues. V was trimmed by 4 bases and J by 2 bases, leaving 24 bases between them. The CDR3 region has the DNA TGCAGTGCTATCCAATCAGAGACAGTCGCACTTACCTACGAGCAGTACTTC. This sequence encodes CSAIQSETVALTYEQYF.

V gene TRBV7-6 combines with J gene TRBJ1-2; D is uncertain. V was shortened by 1 base and J by 0 bases, with 9 bases between the two germline ends. The CDR3 is made up of 15 amino acids. CDR1 is SGHVS and CDR2 is FNYEAQ in the germline V gene. CDR3 in amino acids: CASSLGPPSNYGYTF. CDR3 DNA sequence: TGTGCCAGCAGCTTAGGTCCCCCCTCTAACTATGGCTACACCTTC.

The chain recombines TRBV9 with TRBJ2-7; weak D call: TRBD2 (5 bases). Trimming took 0 bases from V and 3 from J, leaving 10 bases between them. CDR3 length equals 14 residues. Germline loops: CDR1 SGDLS, CDR2 YYNGEE. The CDR3 region has the DNA TGTGCCAGCAGCGTAGTGGGCAGCGGCTACGAGCAGTACTTC. This translates into CASSVVGSGYEQYF.

The chain combines TRBV7-3 with TRBJ2-3; D possibly corresponds to TRBD2 (5 bases). The CDR3 spans 14 residues. Germline values: CDR1 SGHTA, CDR2 FQGTGA. With 1 base removed from V and 6 bases from J, the gap between germline ends came to 11 bases. The CDR3 DNA is TGTGCCAGCAGCTTAAGAAGTGGCGGGGATACGCAGTATTTT. It translates to CASSLRSGGDTQYF.

This rearrangement joins TRBV9 to TRBJ2-2; a possible D gene is TRBD2 (5 bases). The CDR3 has 16 residues. V was clipped by 0 bases and J by 7 bases, with 16 bases between them. Germline-derived CDR1 and CDR2 are SGDLS and YYNGEE. CDR3 residues: CASSVGIAPEHGELFF. The CDR3 coding sequence is TGTGCCAGCAGCGTAGGAATAGCGCCCGAACACGGGGAGCTGTTTTTT.

The table lists this clonotype with a few counts. V gene TRBV12-3 or TRBV12-4 combines with J gene TRBJ1-1; tentatively, D is TRBD1 (5 bases). V was shortened by 4 bases and J by 11 bases, with 11 bases between the two germline ends. This CDR3 has 11 amino acids. CDR3 coding DNA: TGTGCCAGCAGTTGGGGGGGGGAGGCTTTCTTT. As protein: CASSWGGEAFF.

This chain connects TRBV9 to TRBJ2-7, with D maybe TRBD1 (5 bases). The CDR3 spans 15 residues. The V and J ends lost 0 bases and 5 bases respectively, with 15 bases between them. From germline, CDR1 is SGDLS and CDR2 YYNGEE. The CDR3 spells CASSVADGWGDEQYF. DNA of the CDR3: TGTGCCAGCAGCGTAGCGGACGGGTGGGGCGACGAGCAGTACTTC.

This chain connects TRBV25-1 to TRBJ2-2, with D perhaps TRBD1 or TRBD2 (6 bases each). Germline loops: CDR1 MGHDK, CDR2 SYGVNS. This CDR3 is 15 amino acids long. V lost 6 bases and J lost 2, with 13 bases in between. The CDR3 nucleotides read TGTGCCAGCAGAATGGGGGCGGGAAACACCGGGGAGCTGTTTTTT. Translated, it gives CASRMGAGNTGELFF.

The chain recombines TRBV3-1 with TRBJ2-1, with a weak D call TRBD1 (5 bases). Germline V gene lookup returns CDR1 LGHDT and CDR2 YNNKEL (reference sequence). Trimming removed 6 bases from V and 0 bases from J, with 15 bases in between. The CDR3 is 16 amino acids. The CDR3 loop is CASSLTVDSSYNEQFF. The DNA for the CDR3 is TGTGCCAGCAGTCTGACCGTCGACAGCTCCTACAATGAGCAGTTCTTC.

The chain links TRBV7-2 to TRBJ2-7, with 7 bases lining up with TRBD1. Trimming at V came to 3 bases and at J to 2 bases, leaving 4 bases not matched to a gene. Germline CDR1 and CDR2: SGHTA and FQGNSA. The CDR3 has 14 residues. DNA of the CDR3: TGTGCCAGCAGCTTCGGACAGGACACCTACGAGCAGTACTTC. Translation: CASSFGQDTYEQYF.

The chain joins TRBV11-2 to TRBJ2-5; 9 bases line up with TRBD2. The V and J ends lost 5 bases and 0 bases, in that order; junction bases with no gene match: 16. Germline CDR1 is SGHAT and CDR2 is FQNNGV. This CDR3 is built from 19 residues. The CDR3 protein is CASSPSLIAGARYQETQYF. CDR3 DNA: TGTGCCAGCAGCCCAAGCCTCATAGCGGGAGCAAGGTACCAAGAGACCCAGTACTTC.

This clonotype is a singleton in its sample. The chain combines TRBV11-2 with TRBJ2-7; 9 bases match TRBD2. Trimming at V came to 0 bases and at J to 3 bases, leaving 3 bases not matched to a gene. The CDR3 length is 15 residues. Germline V gene sequence: CDR1 SGHAT, CDR2 FQNNGV. The CDR3, as DNA: TGTGCCAGCAGCTTAGAGGCTAGCGGGGTCTACGAGCAGTACTTC. It codes for CASSLEASGVYEQYF.

This CDR3 reads CASSGLRSGANVLTF. DNA for the CDR3: TGTGCCAGCAGCGGACTCCGGAGTGGGGCCAACGTCCTGACTTTC. The rearrangement uses TRBV28 and TRBJ2-6; TRBD2 is a possible D gene (5 bases). The germline V and J ends were trimmed by 6 bases and 3 bases, with 12 bases remaining between them. Germline lookup yields CDR1 MDHEN and CDR2 SYDVKM. The CDR3 is 15 residues long.